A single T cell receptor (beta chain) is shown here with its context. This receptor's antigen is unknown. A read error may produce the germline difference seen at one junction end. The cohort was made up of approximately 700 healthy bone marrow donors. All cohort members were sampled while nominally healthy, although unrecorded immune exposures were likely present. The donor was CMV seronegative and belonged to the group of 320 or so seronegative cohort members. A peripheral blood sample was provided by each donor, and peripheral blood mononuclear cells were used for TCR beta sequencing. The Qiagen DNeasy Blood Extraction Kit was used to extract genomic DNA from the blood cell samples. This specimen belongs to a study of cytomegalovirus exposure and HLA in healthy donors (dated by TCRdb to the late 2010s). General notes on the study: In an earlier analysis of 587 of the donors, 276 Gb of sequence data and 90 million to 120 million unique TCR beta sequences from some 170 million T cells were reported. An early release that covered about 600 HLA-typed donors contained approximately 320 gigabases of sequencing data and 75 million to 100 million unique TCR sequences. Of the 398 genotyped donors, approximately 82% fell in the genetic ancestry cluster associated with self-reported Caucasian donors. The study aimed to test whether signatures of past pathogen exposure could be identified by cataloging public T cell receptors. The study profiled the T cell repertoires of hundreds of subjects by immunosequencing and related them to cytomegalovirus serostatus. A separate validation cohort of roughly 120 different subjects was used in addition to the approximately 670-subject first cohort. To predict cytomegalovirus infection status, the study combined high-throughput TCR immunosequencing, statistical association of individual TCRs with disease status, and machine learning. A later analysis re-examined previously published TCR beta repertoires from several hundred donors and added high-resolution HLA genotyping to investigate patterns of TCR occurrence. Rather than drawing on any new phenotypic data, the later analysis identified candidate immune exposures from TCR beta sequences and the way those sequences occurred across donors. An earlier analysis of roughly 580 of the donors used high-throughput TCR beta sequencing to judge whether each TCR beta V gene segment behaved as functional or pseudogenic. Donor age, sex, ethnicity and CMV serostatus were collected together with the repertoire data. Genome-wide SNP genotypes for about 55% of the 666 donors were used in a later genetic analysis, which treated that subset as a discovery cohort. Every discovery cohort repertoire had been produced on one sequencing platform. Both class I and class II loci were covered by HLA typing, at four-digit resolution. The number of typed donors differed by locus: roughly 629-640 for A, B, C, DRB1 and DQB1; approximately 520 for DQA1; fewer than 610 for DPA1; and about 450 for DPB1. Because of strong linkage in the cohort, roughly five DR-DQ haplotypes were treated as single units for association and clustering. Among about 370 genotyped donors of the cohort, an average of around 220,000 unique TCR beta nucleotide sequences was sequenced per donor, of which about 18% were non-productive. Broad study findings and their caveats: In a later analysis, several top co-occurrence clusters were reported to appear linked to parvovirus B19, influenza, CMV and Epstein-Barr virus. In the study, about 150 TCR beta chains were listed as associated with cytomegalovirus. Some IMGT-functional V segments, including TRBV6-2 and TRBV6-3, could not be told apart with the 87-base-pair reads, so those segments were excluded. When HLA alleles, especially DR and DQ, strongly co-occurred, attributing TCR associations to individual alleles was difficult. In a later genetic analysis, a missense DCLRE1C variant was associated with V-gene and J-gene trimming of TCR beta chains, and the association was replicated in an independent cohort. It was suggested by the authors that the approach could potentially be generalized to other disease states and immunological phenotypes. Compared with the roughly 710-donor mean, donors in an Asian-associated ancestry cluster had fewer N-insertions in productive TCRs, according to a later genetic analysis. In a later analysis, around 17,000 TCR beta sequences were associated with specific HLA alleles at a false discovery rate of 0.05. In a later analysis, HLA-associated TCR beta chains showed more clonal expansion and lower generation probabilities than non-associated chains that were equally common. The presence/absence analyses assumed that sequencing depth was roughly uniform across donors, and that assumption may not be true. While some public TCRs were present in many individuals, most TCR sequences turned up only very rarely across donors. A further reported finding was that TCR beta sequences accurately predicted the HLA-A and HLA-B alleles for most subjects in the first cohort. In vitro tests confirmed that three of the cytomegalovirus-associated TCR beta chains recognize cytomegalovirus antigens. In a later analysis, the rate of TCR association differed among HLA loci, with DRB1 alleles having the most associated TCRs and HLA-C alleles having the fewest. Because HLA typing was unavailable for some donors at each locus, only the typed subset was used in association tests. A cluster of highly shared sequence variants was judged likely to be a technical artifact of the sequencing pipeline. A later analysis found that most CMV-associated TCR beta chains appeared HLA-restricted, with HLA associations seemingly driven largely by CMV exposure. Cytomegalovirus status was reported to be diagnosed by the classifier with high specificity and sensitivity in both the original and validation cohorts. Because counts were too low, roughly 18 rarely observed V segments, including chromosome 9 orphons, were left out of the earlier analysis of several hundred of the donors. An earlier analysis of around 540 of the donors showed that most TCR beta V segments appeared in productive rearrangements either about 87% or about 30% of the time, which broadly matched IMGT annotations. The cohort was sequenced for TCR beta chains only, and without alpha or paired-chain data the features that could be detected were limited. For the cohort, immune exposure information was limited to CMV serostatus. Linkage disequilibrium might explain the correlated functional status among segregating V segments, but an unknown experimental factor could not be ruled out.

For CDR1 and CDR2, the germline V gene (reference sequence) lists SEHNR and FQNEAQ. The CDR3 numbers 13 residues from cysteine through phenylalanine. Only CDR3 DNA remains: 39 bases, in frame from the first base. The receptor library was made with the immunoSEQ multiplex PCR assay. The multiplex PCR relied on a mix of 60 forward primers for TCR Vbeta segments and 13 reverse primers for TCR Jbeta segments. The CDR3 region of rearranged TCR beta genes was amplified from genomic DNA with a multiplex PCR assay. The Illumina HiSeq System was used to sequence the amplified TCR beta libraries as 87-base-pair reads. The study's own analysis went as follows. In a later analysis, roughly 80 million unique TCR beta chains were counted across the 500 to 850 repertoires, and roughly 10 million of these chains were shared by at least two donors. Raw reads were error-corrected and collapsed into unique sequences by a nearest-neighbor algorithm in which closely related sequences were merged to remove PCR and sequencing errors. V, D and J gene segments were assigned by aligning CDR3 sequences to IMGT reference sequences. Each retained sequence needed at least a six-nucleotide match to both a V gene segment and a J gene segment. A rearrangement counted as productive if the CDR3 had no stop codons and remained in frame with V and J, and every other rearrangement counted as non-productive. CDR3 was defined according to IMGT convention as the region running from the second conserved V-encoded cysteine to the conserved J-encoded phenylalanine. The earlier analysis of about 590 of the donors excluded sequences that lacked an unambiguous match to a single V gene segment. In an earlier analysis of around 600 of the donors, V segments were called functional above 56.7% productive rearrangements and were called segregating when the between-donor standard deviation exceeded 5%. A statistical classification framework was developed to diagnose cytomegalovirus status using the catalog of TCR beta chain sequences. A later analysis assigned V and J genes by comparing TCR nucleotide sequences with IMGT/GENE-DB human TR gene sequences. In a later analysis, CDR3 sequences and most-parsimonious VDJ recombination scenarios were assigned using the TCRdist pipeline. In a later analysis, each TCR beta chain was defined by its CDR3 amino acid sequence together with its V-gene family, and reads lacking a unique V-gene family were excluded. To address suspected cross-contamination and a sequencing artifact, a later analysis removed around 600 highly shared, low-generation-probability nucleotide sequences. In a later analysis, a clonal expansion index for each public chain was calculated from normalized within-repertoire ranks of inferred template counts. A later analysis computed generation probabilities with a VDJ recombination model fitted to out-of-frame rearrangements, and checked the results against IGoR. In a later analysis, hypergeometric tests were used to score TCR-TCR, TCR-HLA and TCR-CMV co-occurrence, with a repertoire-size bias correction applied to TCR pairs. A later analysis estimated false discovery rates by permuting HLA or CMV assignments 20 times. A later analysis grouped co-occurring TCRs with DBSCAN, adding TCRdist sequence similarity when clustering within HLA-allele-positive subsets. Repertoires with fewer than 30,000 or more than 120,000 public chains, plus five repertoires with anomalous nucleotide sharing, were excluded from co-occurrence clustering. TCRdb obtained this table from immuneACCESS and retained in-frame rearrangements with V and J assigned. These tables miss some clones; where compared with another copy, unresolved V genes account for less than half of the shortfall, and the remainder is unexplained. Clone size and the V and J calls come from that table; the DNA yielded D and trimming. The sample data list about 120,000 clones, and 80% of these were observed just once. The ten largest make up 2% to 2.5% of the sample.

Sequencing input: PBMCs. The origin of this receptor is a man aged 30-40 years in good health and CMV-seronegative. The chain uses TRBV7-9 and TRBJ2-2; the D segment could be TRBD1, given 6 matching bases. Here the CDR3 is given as CSSSLGGHGELFF. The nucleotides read TGTTCCAGCAGCTTAGGGGGACACGGGGAGCTGTTTTTT.